This TCR beta chain came from a study of CD8+ T cells in alopecia areata. Of note for this clone: The antigen remains undetermined.

Cell sorting on a FACSAria was used to separate CD4+ and CD8+ T cells from the PBMCs. It was cDNA, reverse transcribed from extracted RNA, that served as the sequencing template. Libraries were prepared by immunoSEQ multiplex PCR; TCRdb keeps only in-frame clonotypes and omits some of them. The sample yields fewer than 200,000 clones, 50% to 75% seen once. Study conclusions and caveats: Sequencing of scalp samples also captures resident alphabeta T cells of normal skin.

The CDR3 is made up of 13 amino acids. Germline assignment: CDR1 GTSNPN and CDR2 SVGIG (reference sequence). V gave up 2 bases and J gave up 2 bases, with 8 bases separating them. The chain couples TRBV30 to TRBJ2-3, with unresolved D. The sequence came from a human donor with alopecia areata. The input for sequencing was CD4+ T cells sorted from blood, taken at week 0. Here the CDR3 reads CAWSQGNTDTQYF. In DNA form, the CDR3 reads TGTGCCTGGAGTCAAGGAAACACAGATACGCAGTATTTT.